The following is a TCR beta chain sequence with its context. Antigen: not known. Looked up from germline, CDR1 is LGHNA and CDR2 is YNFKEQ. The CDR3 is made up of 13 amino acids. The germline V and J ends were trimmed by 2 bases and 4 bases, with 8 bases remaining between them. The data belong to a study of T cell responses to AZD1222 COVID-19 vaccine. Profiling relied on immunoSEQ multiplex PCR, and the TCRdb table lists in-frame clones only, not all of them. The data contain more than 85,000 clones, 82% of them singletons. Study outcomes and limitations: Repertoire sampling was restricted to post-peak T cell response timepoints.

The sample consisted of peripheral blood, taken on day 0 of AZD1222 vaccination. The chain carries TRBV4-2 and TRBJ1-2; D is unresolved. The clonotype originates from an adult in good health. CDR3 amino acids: CASSQIGFYGYTF. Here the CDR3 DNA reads TGTGCCAGCAGCCAAATCGGGTTCTATGGCTACACCTTC.